This T cell receptor (beta chain) was captured in a study of blood T cell repertoires in COVID-19. For the study at large: The samples span acute and convalescent COVID-19 from the United States, Italy and Spain. In each case, the material was cDNA or gDNA derived from T cells, B-cell-depleted T cells, or PBMCs.

Data came from immunoSEQ multiplex PCR; TCRdb stores just in-frame clones and leaves some out. The repertoire holds approximately 53,000 clones, about 90% seen once, with around 21% in the top ten. Germline V gives CDR1 LNHNV, CDR2 YYDKDF (reference sequence). V was clipped by 0 bases and J by 7 bases, with 12 bases between them. The CDR3 runs to 15 residues. The genes are TRBV15 and TRBJ1-4, with D perhaps matching TRBD1 (5 bases). The sequence was collected from a woman aged 80 or over with COVID-19, enrolled during active disease. Sequencing was done on a sample of peripheral blood. The CDR3 region is CATSRDRGEGEKLFF. The CDR3 nucleotides are TGTGCCACCAGCAGAGATCGGGGGGAAGGTGAAAAACTGTTTTTT.